This is a list of T cell receptor beta chains from one sample in a study of blood T cell repertoires in COVID-19. Clones were read by immunoSEQ multiplex PCR, and TCRdb kept only the in-frame ones, dropping some. Of some 100,000 clones listed, 80% to 95% were seen once; the top ten hold roughly 5%. The sample comprised peripheral blood. Receptors originate from a man between 65 and 85 years old with acute or convalescent COVID-19. Both conserved end residues are part of each CDR3. Fields, in order: V gene, J gene, clone size, D gene, CDR3 protein, CDR3 DNA. D genes are given only for firm matches. Size values are once, few and many counts, or a class for expanded clones, and some rows have none.

V: TRBV7-9
J: TRBJ1-2
size: -
D: -
CDR3: CASSLTLTGNYGYTF
DNA: TGTGCCAGCAGCTTAACTCTAACGGGGAACTATGGCTACACCTTC

V: TRBV3-1/TRBV3-2
J: TRBJ2-2
size: few
D: -
CDR3: CASSQEEGTGELFF
DNA: TGTGCCAGCAGCCAAGAAGAGGGAACCGGGGAGCTGTTTTTT

V: TRBV6-5
J: TRBJ1-1
size: -
D: TRBD1
CDR3: CASSYVRPPGGEAFF
DNA: TGTGCCAGCAGTTACGTGAGACCCCCAGGGGGTGAAGCTTTCTTT

V: TRBV18
J: TRBJ2-4
size: -
D: -
CDR3: CASSQGGESAKNIQYF
DNA: TGTGCCAGCTCACAGGGGGGGGAATCGGCCAAAAACATTCAGTACTTC

V: TRBV29-1
J: TRBJ1-1
size: -
D: -
CDR3: CSVDLDTNTEAFF
DNA: TGCAGCGTAGACCTGGACACGAACACTGAAGCTTTCTTT

V: TRBV2
J: TRBJ2-7
size: once
D: -
CDR3: CASSAQGYEQYF
DNA: TGTGCCAGCAGTGCCCAGGGATACGAGCAGTACTTC

V: TRBV5-4
J: TRBJ1-2
size: -
D: TRBD1
CDR3: CASSLSLDRDYGYTF
DNA: TGTGCCAGCAGCTTGTCGCTGGACAGGGACTATGGCTACACCTTC

V: TRBV9
J: TRBJ1-3
size: -
D: TRBD1
CDR3: CASSGGQDSGNTIYF
DNA: TGTGCCAGCAGCGGCGGACAGGACTCTGGAAACACCATATATTTT

V: TRBV11-3
J: TRBJ1-1
size: once
D: -
CDR3: CASSLVAGYEAFF
DNA: TGTGCCAGCAGCTTAGTTGCGGGTTACGAAGCTTTCTTT

V: TRBV5-1
J: TRBJ2-1
size: -
D: -
CDR3: CASSLDPSSSYNEQFF
DNA: TGCGCCAGCAGCTTGGACCCTTCGAGCTCCTACAATGAGCAGTTCTTC

V: TRBV7-8
J: TRBJ2-7
size: -
D: TRBD2
CDR3: CASSLAGAGAGEQYF
DNA: TGTGCCAGCAGCTTAGCAGGCGCGGGAGCTGGCGAGCAGTACTTC

V: TRBV6-1
J: TRBJ2-6
size: -
D: -
CDR3: CASSELRTAQLLSGANVLTF
DNA: TGTGCCAGCAGTGAACTACGGACAGCTCAGCTCCTTTCTGGGGCCAACGTCCTGACTTTC

V: TRBV9
J: TRBJ2-7
size: -
D: TRBD2
CDR3: CASSVSGTSGYEQYF
DNA: TGTGCCAGCAGCGTTAGCGGGACTAGCGGTTACGAGCAGTACTTC

V: TRBV18
J: TRBJ1-1
size: few
D: TRBD1
CDR3: CASSPTRGQSNTEAFF
DNA: TGTGCCAGCTCACCTACCAGGGGGCAATCGAACACTGAAGCTTTCTTT

V: TRBV27
J: TRBJ2-7
size: -
D: TRBD2
CDR3: CASSSREANSYEQYF
DNA: TGTGCCAGCAGTTCCCGGGAGGCTAACTCCTACGAGCAGTACTTC

V: TRBV9
J: TRBJ2-1
size: once
D: TRBD1
CDR3: CASNGQGSGSTYNEQFF
DNA: TGTGCCAGCAACGGACAGGGTTCAGGTAGTACATACAATGAGCAGTTCTTC

V: TRBV28
J: TRBJ1-3
size: -
D: TRBD1
CDR3: CASSSPTGRGNTIYF
DNA: TGTGCCAGCAGTTCCCCGACAGGGCGAGGAAACACCATATATTTT

V: TRBV5-1
J: TRBJ2-5
size: -
D: TRBD1
CDR3: CASSLGRDRPSYQETQYF
DNA: TGCGCCAGCAGCTTGGGACGGGACAGGCCATCGTACCAAGAGACCCAGTACTTC

V: TRBV21-1
J: TRBJ2-7
size: -
D: -
CDR3: CASSQGRDTFYEQYF
DNA: TGTGCCAGCAGCCAGGGGAGGGACACCTTCTACGAGCAGTACTTC

V: TRBV18
J: TRBJ2-5
size: -
D: TRBD2
CDR3: CASSPLGLARETQYF
DNA: TGTGCCAGCTCACCGCTGGGACTAGCCCGGGAGACCCAGTACTTC

V: TRBV12-5
J: TRBJ2-5
size: -
D: TRBD2
CDR3: CASGLAILAGFQETQYF
DNA: TGTGCTAGTGGTTTGGCTATACTAGCGGGATTTCAAGAGACCCAGTACTTC

V: TRBV5-5
J: TRBJ2-1
size: -
D: TRBD2
CDR3: CASRVGLALDEQFF
DNA: TGTGCCAGCAGAGTTGGACTAGCCTTAGATGAGCAGTTCTTC

V: TRBV5-1
J: TRBJ1-1
size: once
D: -
CDR3: CASSSTQGYEAEAFF
DNA: TGCGCCAGCAGCTCCACCCAGGGCTACGAGGCTGAAGCTTTCTTT

V: TRBV6-4
J: TRBJ1-6
size: -
D: TRBD1
CDR3: CASSQLTGGGSPLHF
DNA: TGTGCCAGCAGTCAACTGACAGGGGGAGGGTCACCCCTCCACTTT

V: TRBV7-7
J: TRBJ2-1
size: -
D: TRBD2
CDR3: CASSNGTSGRNEQFF
DNA: TGTGCCAGCTCTAACGGGACTAGCGGGAGGAATGAGCAGTTCTTC

V: TRBV7-9
J: TRBJ2-3
size: -
D: TRBD2
CDR3: CASSPLRLAGARTDTQYF
DNA: TGTGCCAGCAGCCCCCTTCGACTAGCGGGGGCCCGCACAGATACGCAGTATTTT

V: TRBV6-5
J: TRBJ1-4
size: -
D: TRBD1
CDR3: CASSYYTGGNEKLFF
DNA: TGTGCCAGCAGTTACTATACAGGGGGGAATGAAAAACTGTTTTTT

V: TRBV7-2
J: TRBJ2-3
size: -
D: -
CDR3: CASSSTYGDTQYF
DNA: TGTGCCAGCAGCTCTACCTACGGGGATACGCAGTATTTT

V: TRBV6-5
J: TRBJ1-1
size: -
D: TRBD1
CDR3: CASRAGGLGTEAFF
DNA: TGTGCCAGCAGGGCAGGGGGGTTGGGCACTGAAGCTTTCTTT